The clone carrying this T cell receptor beta chain was counted a single time. These data belong to a study of T cell changes during pregnancy in multiple sclerosis. Produced via immunoSEQ multiplex PCR; TCRdb's table is partial and in-frame only. The profile shows around 50,000 clones, over 85% of them singletons. The CDR3 length is 17 residues. Germline CDR1 is SGHRS and CDR2 is YFSETQ. Losses at the gene ends were 0 bases for V and 6 bases for J; bases not matched to a gene: 10. The source material was CD4+ T cells from peripheral blood mononuclear cells, sampled in the first trimester of pregnancy. This chain uses TRBV5-1 with TRBJ2-1, with TRBD2 matching over 9 bases. This clonotype was obtained from a female donor with multiple sclerosis, enrolled in a pregnancy study. In DNA form, the CDR3 reads TGCGCCAGCAGCTTGGTTCCTAGCGGGGTTTCCGGCAATGAGCAGTTCTTC. This translates into CASSLVPSGVSGNEQFF.